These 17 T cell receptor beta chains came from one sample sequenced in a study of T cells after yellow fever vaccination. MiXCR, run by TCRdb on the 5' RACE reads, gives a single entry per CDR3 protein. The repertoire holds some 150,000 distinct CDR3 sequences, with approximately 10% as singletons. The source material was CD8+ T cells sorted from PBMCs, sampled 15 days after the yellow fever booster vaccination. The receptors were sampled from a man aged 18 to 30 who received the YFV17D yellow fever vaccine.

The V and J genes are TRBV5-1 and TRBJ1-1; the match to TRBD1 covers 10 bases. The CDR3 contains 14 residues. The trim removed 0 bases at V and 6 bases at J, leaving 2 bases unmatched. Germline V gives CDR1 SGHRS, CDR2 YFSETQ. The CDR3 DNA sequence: TGCGCCAGCAGCTTGGGACAGGGGGCGCCTGAAGCTTTCTTT. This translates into CASSLGQGAPEAFF.

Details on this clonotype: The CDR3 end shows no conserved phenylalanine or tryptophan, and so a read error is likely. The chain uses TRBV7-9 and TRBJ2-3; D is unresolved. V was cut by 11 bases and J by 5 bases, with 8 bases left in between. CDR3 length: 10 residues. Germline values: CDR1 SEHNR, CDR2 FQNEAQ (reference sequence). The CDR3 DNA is TGTGCCTCCCGCCGAGATACGCAGTATCTT. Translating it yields CASRRDTQYL.

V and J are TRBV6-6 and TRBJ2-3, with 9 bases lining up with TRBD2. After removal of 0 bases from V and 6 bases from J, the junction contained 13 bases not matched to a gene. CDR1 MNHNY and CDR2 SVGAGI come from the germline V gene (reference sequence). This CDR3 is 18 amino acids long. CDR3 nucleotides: TGTGCCAGCAGTTACTCACCCGAGCGGGCGGGGGGGTTCGATACGCAGTATTTT. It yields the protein CASSYSPERAGGFDTQYF.

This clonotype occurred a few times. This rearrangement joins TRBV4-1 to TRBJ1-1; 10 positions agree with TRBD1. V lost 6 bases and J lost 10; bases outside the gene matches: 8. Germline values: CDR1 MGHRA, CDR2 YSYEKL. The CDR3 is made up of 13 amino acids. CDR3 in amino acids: CASSGTGAPGAFF. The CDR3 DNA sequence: TGCGCCAGCAGTGGGACAGGGGCCCCGGGAGCTTTCTTT.

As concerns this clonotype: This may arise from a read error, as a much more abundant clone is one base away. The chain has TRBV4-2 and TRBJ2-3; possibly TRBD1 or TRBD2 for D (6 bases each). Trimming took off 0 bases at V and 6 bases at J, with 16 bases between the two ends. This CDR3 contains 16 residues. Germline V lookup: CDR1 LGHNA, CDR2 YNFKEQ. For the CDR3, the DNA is TGTGCCAGCAGCCAAGAGCGGGCCACGGGGGCCGATACGCAGTATTTT. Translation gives CASSQERATGADTQYF.

The CDR3 nucleotides read TGTGCCACCAGCGGTGCAACAGGGTATCAGCCCCAGCATTTT. It is translated as CATSGATGYQPQHF. The rearrangement links TRBV15 to TRBJ1-5; TRBD1 might be the D (6 bases). Trimming took 5 bases from V and 5 from J, leaving 13 bases between them. Germline CDR1 LNHNV, CDR2 YYDKDF (reference sequence). This CDR3 spans 14 amino acids.

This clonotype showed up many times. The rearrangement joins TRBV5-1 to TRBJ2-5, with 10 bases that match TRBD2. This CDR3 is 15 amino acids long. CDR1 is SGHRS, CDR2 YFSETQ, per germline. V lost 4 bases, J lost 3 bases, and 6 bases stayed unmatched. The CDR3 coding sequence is TGCGCCAGCAGCACACCTAGCGGGGGAGAAGAGACCCAGTACTTC. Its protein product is CASSTPSGGEETQYF.

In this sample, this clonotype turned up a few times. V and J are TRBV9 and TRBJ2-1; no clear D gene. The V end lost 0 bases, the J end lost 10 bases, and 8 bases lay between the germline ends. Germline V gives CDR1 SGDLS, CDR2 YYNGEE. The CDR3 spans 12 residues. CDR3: CASSVEGSEQFF. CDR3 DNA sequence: TGTGCCAGCAGCGTAGAGGGATCGGAGCAGTTCTTC.

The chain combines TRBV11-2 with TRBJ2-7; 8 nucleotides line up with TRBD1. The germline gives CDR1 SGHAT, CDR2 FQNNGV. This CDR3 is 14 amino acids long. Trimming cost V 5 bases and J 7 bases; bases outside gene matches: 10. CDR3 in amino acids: CASSPGAGGREQYV. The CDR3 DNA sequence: TGTGCCAGCAGCCCGGGAGCAGGGGGCAGGGAGCAGTACGTC.

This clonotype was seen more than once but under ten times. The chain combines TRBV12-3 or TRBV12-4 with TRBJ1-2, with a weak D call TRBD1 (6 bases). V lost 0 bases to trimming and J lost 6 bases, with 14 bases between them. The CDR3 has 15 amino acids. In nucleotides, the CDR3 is TGTGCCAGCAGTTTAGCGCTGCTCGGACAGCATGGCTACACCTTC. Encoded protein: CASSLALLGQHGYTF.

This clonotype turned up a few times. The chain's CDR3 is CASSEMWAGNGYTF. The DNA for the CDR3 is TGTGCCAGCAGTGAAATGTGGGCGGGGAACGGCTACACCTTC. This rearrangement joins TRBV6-1 to TRBJ1-2; D unclear. With 2 bases removed from V and 8 bases from J, the gap between germline ends came to 15 bases. Germline CDR1 MNHNS, CDR2 SASEGT. This CDR3 contains 14 residues.

The CDR3 region is CASSQERSLGGETDTQYF. In DNA, the CDR3 is TGCGCCAGCAGCCAAGAAAGGTCTCTTGGGGGTGAAACAGATACGCAGTATTTT. The chain joins TRBV4-1 to TRBJ2-3, with D possibly being TRBD1 or TRBD2 (5 bases each). The CDR3 sequence is 18 residues long. V was trimmed by 0 bases and J by 3 bases, leaving 19 bases between them. CDR1 is MGHRA, CDR2 YSYEKL, per germline.

The CDR3 DNA reads TGTGCCAGCACCCCCTGGGGAACTTCCTACACAGATACGCAGTATTTT. Protein: CASTPWGTSYTDTQYF. The genes are TRBV6-5 and TRBJ2-3; D call uncertain. In germline, CDR1 is MNHEY, CDR2 SVGAGI. Trimming shortened V by 7 bases and J by 2 bases, and 19 bases separated the two germline ends. The CDR3 contains 16 residues.

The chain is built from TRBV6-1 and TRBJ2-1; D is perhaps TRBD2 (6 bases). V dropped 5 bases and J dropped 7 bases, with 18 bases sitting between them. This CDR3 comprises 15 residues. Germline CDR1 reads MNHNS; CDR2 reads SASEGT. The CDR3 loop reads CASSPWRGELNEQFF. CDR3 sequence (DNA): TGTGCCAGCAGTCCATGGCGGGGAGAGCTTAATGAGCAGTTCTTC.

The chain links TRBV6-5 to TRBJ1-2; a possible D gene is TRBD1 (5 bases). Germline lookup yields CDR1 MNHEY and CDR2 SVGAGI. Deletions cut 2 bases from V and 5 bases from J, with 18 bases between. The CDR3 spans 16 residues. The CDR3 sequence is CASSYRGRVMSYGYTF. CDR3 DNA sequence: TGTGCCAGCAGTTACCGGGGCAGGGTTATGTCTTATGGCTACACCTTC.

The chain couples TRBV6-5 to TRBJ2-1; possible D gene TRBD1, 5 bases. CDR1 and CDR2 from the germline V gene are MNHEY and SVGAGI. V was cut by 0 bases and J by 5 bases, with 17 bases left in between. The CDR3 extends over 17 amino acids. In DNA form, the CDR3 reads TGTGCCAGCAGTTACTCGTTTTCGACAGAGATGAACAATGAGCAGTTCTTC. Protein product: CASSYSFSTEMNNEQFF.

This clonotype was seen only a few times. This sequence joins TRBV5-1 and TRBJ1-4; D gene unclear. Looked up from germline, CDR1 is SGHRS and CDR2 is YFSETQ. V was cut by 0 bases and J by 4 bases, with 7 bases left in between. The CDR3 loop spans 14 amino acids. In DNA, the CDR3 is TGCGCCAGCAGCTTGGGTCAGAATAATGAAAAACTGTTTTTT. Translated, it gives CASSLGQNNEKLFF.